The T cell receptor (beta chain) under discussion was sequenced for a study of blood T cell repertoires in COVID-19. Study in general: Samples of COVID-19 (acute and convalescent) were obtained from the United States, Italy and Spain. PBMCs, B-cell-depleted T cells, or T cells provided the cDNA or gDNA that made up the material.

This table comes from immunoSEQ multiplex PCR, and its TCRdb copy is limited to in-frame clones, with some not included. The sample yields 150,000 or so clones, roughly 89% seen once. J was trimmed by 2 bases and V by 0 bases; bases with no gene match: 6. This CDR3 is built from 16 residues. Germline CDR1 is KGHSH and CDR2 is LQKENI. The chain joins TRBV18 to TRBJ1-1; 7 nucleotides align to TRBD1. The receptor was isolated from a man aged 45-60 years with acute or convalescent COVID-19. The sequenced material came from peripheral blood. The CDR3 region has the DNA TGTGCCAGCTCACCACCGGGACAGTCCCTCAACACTGAAGCTTTCTTT. It is translated as CASSPPGQSLNTEAFF. The full variable domain, with the rest looked up from reference TRBV18 and TRBJ1-1, is NAGVMQNPRHLVRRRGQEARLRCSPMKGHSHVYWYRQLPEEGLKFMVYLQKENIIDESGMPKERFSAEFPKEGPSILRIQQVVRGDSAAYFCASSPPGQSLNTEAFFGQGTRLTVV.